This passage covers 5 T cell receptor beta chains from one sample sequenced in a study of cytomegalovirus exposure and HLA in healthy donors. With 60 Vbeta and 13 Jbeta primers, the PCR was carried out. The table came from immunoSEQ multiplex PCR; TCRdb's copy has only in-frame clones and leaves some out. Of about 200,000 clones listed, 82% are singletons. The specimen sequenced was PBMCs. These receptors were taken from a boy younger than 10 in good health and CMV-seronegative.

This chain connects TRBV5-4 to TRBJ2-4, with 7 bases that match TRBD1. The CDR3 has 13 residues. The germline V gene has CDR1 SGHNT and CDR2 YYREEE (reference sequence). Trimming cost V 5 bases and J 11 bases; bases outside gene matches: 10. The CDR3 nucleotides read TGTGCCAGCAGTGGAAGACAGGGATCGGTTCAGTACTTC. This translates into CASSGRQGSVQYF.

The chain is built from TRBV2 and TRBJ2-1, with 9 bases matching TRBD2. Trimming cost V 6 bases and J 6 bases; bases outside gene matches: 15. This CDR3 is built from 17 residues. Germline V gives CDR1 SNHLY, CDR2 FYNNEI. CDR3 region: CASSQGEGLAAPNEQFF. The CDR3 DNA reads as TGTGCCAGCAGCCAAGGGGAGGGACTAGCTGCTCCCAATGAGCAGTTCTTC.

This chain joins TRBV23-1 and TRBJ1-1; 10 bases align to TRBD1. TRBV23-1 is classed as an ORF, of uncertain function. The ends lost 3 bases at V and 2 bases at J; junction bases unmatched: 15. This CDR3 is built from 19 residues. The CDR3 reads CASSHGQTGGDRSNTEAFF. CDR3 in DNA: TGCGCCAGCAGTCACGGACAGACAGGGGGCGACCGATCCAACACTGAAGCTTTCTTT.

The chain is built from TRBV5-1 and TRBJ1-3, with TRBD1 as a possible D gene (5 bases). The V gene's germline CDR1 is SGHRS and CDR2 YFSETQ. Trimming took 0 bases from V and 3 from J, leaving 19 bases between them. The CDR3 spans 18 residues. The CDR3 loop reads CASSLVSGHPKSGNTIYF. The CDR3 nucleotides read TGCGCCAGCAGCTTGGTCTCTGGACACCCGAAGAGTGGAAACACCATATATTTT.

V usage is TRBV5-1 and J usage is TRBJ2-1, with 9 bases aligning to TRBD2. Germline CDR1 is SGHRS and CDR2 is YFSETQ. Germline trimming cut 4 bases from V and 5 bases from J; bases unmatched to any gene: 10. This CDR3 has 16 amino acids. CDR3 bases: TGCGCCAGCAGCCCTACGGGACTAGCAGAGGACAATGAGCAGTTCTTC. Its protein is CASSPTGLAEDNEQFF.